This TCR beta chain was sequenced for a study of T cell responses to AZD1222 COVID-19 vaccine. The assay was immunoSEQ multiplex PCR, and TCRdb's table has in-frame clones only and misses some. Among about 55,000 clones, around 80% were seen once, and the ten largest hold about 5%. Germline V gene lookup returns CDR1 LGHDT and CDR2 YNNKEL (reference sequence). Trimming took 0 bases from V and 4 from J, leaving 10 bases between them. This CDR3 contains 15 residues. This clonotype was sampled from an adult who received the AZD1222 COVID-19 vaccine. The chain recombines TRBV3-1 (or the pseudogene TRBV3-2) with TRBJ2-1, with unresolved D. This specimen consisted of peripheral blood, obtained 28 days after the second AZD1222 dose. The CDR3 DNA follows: TGTGCCAGCAGCCAAGATCTCGGGCAGTACAATGAGCAGTTCTTC. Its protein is CASSQDLGQYNEQFF.